A selection of T cell receptor beta chains follows, all from one sample in a study of regulatory T cells in long-lasting Graves disease. Via MiXCR, TCRdb re-called the multiplex PCR reads, giving one row per CDR3 protein. Here the sample spans 500,000 to 700,000 distinct CDR3 sequences, about 32% being singletons. Specimen: peripheral blood mononuclear cells (PBMCs), collected when the disease was refractory, from a patient treated with antithyroid drugs. The source is a female donor with Graves disease. The CDR3 runs from the conserved cysteine through the conserved F or W. Fields, in order: CDR3 length, V gene, J gene, CDR3 protein.

CDR3 length: 13
V gene: TRBV7-3
J gene: TRBJ2-2
CDR3 protein: CASSLVRTGELFF

CDR3 length: 14
V gene: TRBV5-5
J gene: TRBJ1-2
CDR3 protein: CASSHPDRGFGYTF

CDR3 length: 16
V gene: TRBV29-1
J gene: TRBJ2-7
CDR3 protein: CSAATGTSGSGYEQYF

CDR3 length: 14
V gene: TRBV5-1
J gene: TRBJ1-1
CDR3 protein: CASSLEPWNTEAFF

CDR3 length: 14
V gene: TRBV20-1
J gene: TRBJ2-1
CDR3 protein: CSAHGTSGSGEQFF

CDR3 length: 13
V gene: TRBV20-1
J gene: TRBJ2-5
CDR3 protein: CSARGGYRETQYF

CDR3 length: 16
V gene: TRBV4-1
J gene: TRBJ1-4
CDR3 protein: CASSQDSGREGEKLFF

CDR3 length: 15
V gene: TRBV5-4
J gene: TRBJ2-1
CDR3 protein: CASSFSGTSRNEQFF

CDR3 length: 13
V gene: TRBV28
J gene: TRBJ1-2
CDR3 protein: CASSSTGIYGHTF

CDR3 length: 11
V gene: TRBV30
J gene: TRBJ1-2
CDR3 protein: CAWGGARGYTF

CDR3 length: 13
V gene: TRBV12-3/TRBV12-4
J gene: TRBJ1-1
CDR3 protein: CASSTQGYTEAFF

CDR3 length: 15
V gene: TRBV28
J gene: TRBJ1-4
CDR3 protein: CASSLYQGTNEKLFF

CDR3 length: 14
V gene: TRBV25-1
J gene: TRBJ1-4
CDR3 protein: CASTLQGSGEKLFF

CDR3 length: 14
V gene: TRBV6-1
J gene: TRBJ2-7
CDR3 protein: CASSRTRIVTEQYF

CDR3 length: 14
V gene: TRBV7-9
J gene: TRBJ2-7
CDR3 protein: CASSSQTISYEQYF

CDR3 length: 16
V gene: TRBV6-1
J gene: TRBJ1-2
CDR3 protein: CASILDRTGGFYGYTF

CDR3 length: 21
V gene: TRBV12-3/TRBV12-4
J gene: TRBJ1-1
CDR3 protein: CASSPRDRGLLSEKLNTEAFF

CDR3 length: 16
V gene: TRBV6-1
J gene: TRBJ1-1
CDR3 protein: CASSRTGQGWNTEAFF

CDR3 length: 15
V gene: TRBV9
J gene: TRBJ1-6
CDR3 protein: CASSVRSGNNSPLHF

CDR3 length: 14
V gene: TRBV12-3/TRBV12-4
J gene: TRBJ1-4
CDR3 protein: CASRRDSPNEKLFF

CDR3 length: 14
V gene: TRBV6-1
J gene: TRBJ1-1
CDR3 protein: CASSREGAHTEAFF

CDR3 length: 18
V gene: TRBV11-2
J gene: TRBJ2-7
CDR3 protein: CASSLGASNSGRAYEQYF

CDR3 length: 14
V gene: TRBV14
J gene: TRBJ2-2
CDR3 protein: CASSQGWDTGELFF

CDR3 length: 14
V gene: TRBV11-2
J gene: TRBJ2-7
CDR3 protein: CASSQIDRVYEQYF

CDR3 length: 14
V gene: TRBV20-1
J gene: TRBJ1-3
CDR3 protein: CSASDSAWGNTIYF

CDR3 length: 14
V gene: TRBV2
J gene: TRBJ1-5
CDR3 protein: CASIQDGSNQPQHF

CDR3 length: 14
V gene: TRBV20-1
J gene: TRBJ1-1
CDR3 protein: CSAREGGENTEAFF

CDR3 length: 14
V gene: TRBV6-1
J gene: TRBJ1-4
CDR3 protein: CASSDPRMGEKLFF

CDR3 length: 15
V gene: TRBV7-7
J gene: TRBJ2-7
CDR3 protein: CASSLAEGSGVEQYF

CDR3 length: 14
V gene: TRBV20-1
J gene: TRBJ2-7
CDR3 protein: CSARASGNTYEQYF

CDR3 length: 14
V gene: TRBV7-6
J gene: TRBJ1-5
CDR3 protein: CASSLKAGYQPQHF

CDR3 length: 12
V gene: TRBV20-1
J gene: TRBJ2-5
CDR3 protein: CSAPGLGKTQYF

CDR3 length: 11
V gene: TRBV6-1
J gene: TRBJ2-7
CDR3 protein: CASRQVYEQYF

CDR3 length: 15
V gene: TRBV28
J gene: TRBJ1-5
CDR3 protein: CASSKWQGANQPQHF

CDR3 length: 14
V gene: TRBV5-1
J gene: TRBJ2-7
CDR3 protein: CASFRGAVGDEQYF

CDR3 length: 15
V gene: TRBV6-1
J gene: TRBJ1-1
CDR3 protein: CASSNLGVLNTEAFF

CDR3 length: 14
V gene: TRBV6-1
J gene: TRBJ2-7
CDR3 protein: CASRPIKGRYEQYF

CDR3 length: 16
V gene: TRBV18
J gene: TRBJ2-2
CDR3 protein: CASSPVRRRNTGELFF

CDR3 length: 16
V gene: TRBV4-1
J gene: TRBJ2-5
CDR3 protein: CASSQMDRGNQETQYF

CDR3 length: 16
V gene: TRBV5-1
J gene: TRBJ1-1
CDR3 protein: CASSLWQGPPNTEAFF

CDR3 length: 15
V gene: TRBV12-3/TRBV12-4
J gene: TRBJ2-5
CDR3 protein: CASSYSGGIQETQYF

CDR3 length: 17
V gene: TRBV15
J gene: TRBJ1-4
CDR3 protein: CATSRDGGGGFNEKLFF

CDR3 length: 15
V gene: TRBV28
J gene: TRBJ1-1
CDR3 protein: CASSSPQGRDTEAFF

CDR3 length: 13
V gene: TRBV28
J gene: TRBJ2-7
CDR3 protein: CASSSPGPYEQYF

CDR3 length: 13
V gene: TRBV12-3/TRBV12-4
J gene: TRBJ1-2
CDR3 protein: CASTQDFNYGYTF

CDR3 length: 13
V gene: TRBV5-1
J gene: TRBJ2-7
CDR3 protein: CARGEGLAYEQYF

CDR3 length: 15
V gene: TRBV20-1
J gene: TRBJ1-2
CDR3 protein: CSPGSVGQGERGYTF

CDR3 length: 14
V gene: TRBV2
J gene: TRBJ2-7
CDR3 protein: CASSGTSLEYEQYF

CDR3 length: 18
V gene: TRBV28
J gene: TRBJ1-2
CDR3 protein: CASSLPGQGISGLSSYTF

CDR3 length: 15
V gene: TRBV29-1
J gene: TRBJ2-5
CDR3 protein: CSVDPSTGIQETQYF

CDR3 length: 14
V gene: TRBV25-1
J gene: TRBJ1-1
CDR3 protein: CASTTGGRNTEAFF

CDR3 length: 15
V gene: TRBV12-3/TRBV12-4
J gene: TRBJ1-5
CDR3 protein: CASSLRTSGNQPQHF

CDR3 length: 14
V gene: TRBV12-3/TRBV12-4
J gene: TRBJ1-1
CDR3 protein: CASRSGGWGTEAFF

CDR3 length: 11
V gene: TRBV12-3/TRBV12-4
J gene: TRBJ2-7
CDR3 protein: CASSSRAEQYF

CDR3 length: 15
V gene: TRBV2
J gene: TRBJ2-7
CDR3 protein: CASSDQVGLSYEQYF